This T cell receptor (beta chain) was obtained from a study of persistence of HIV-infected CD4 T cells. Whole-study context: Donors had been on suppressive ART for a median of roughly 8 years.

Anti-CD3/anti-CD28 beads served as a nonspecific positive control stimulus. Sorting selected CD4+ T cells upregulating both CD40 ligand and CD69. PBMCs were depleted of CD8+ T cells before stimulation. The libraries were made with immunoSEQ version 4 in survey mode. TCRdb keeps only in-frame clones here, not all; method: immunoSEQ multiplex PCR. The data contain about 45,000 clones, about 87% of them singletons. Turning to this clone: Its specificity is not known.

Germline-derived CDR1 and CDR2 are MNHEY and SVGAGI. The CDR3 spans 12 residues. The V gene lost 6 bases and the J gene lost 4 bases, with 9 bases spanning the gap. The TCR originated in an adult woman with HIV who was CMV-seropositive. Sequenced here: CD4+ T cells sorted from PBMCs after approximately 19-hour stimulation, sampled from a patient who received antiretroviral therapy. The genes are TRBV6-5 and TRBJ1-2; maybe TRBD1 (6 bases). DNA for the CDR3: TGTGCCAGCAGCCAGGACAGCTATGGCTACACCTTC. It encodes CASSQDSYGYTF.